This T cell receptor (beta chain) was sequenced in a study of early T cells in non-severe SARS-CoV-2 infection. Across the study: Unsorted whole blood bulk RNA was sequenced, with unpaired chains.

The TCR library protocol was used to attach unique molecular identifiers. These identifiers were attached to individual cDNA molecules. One entry per CDR3 protein, called by TCRdb with MiXCR from the 5' RACE reads. The table shows about 54,000 distinct CDR3 sequences, with under 8% occurring only once. In this sample, this clonotype turned up many times. Trimming at V came to 3 bases and at J to 4 bases, leaving 5 bases not matched to a gene. Germline V gives CDR1 SEHNR, CDR2 FQNEAQ (reference sequence). The CDR3 has 15 amino acids. The source material was whole blood, sampled at baseline. This sequence was found in an adult who was a healthcare worker with PCR-confirmed SARS-CoV-2 infection or an uninfected control (not recorded which). The chain combines TRBV7-9 with TRBJ1-5; 8 nucleotides line up with TRBD1. The CDR3 loop reads CASSLGTGINQPQHF. For the CDR3, the DNA is TGTGCCAGCAGCTTGGGGACAGGCATTAATCAGCCCCAGCATTTT. Combining the CDR3 with reference TRBV7-9 and TRBJ1-5 gives the whole variable domain DTGVSQNPRHKITKRGQNVTFRCDPISEHNRLYWYRQTLGQGPEFLTYFQNEAQLEKSRLLSDRFSAERPKGSFSTLEIQRTEQGDSAMYLCASSLGTGINQPQHFGDGTRLSIL.